This T cell receptor (beta chain) was captured in a study of lymphopenia after photon versus proton radiotherapy. In the case of this clone: Antigen specificity is unknown.

Clones were read by immunoSEQ multiplex PCR, and TCRdb kept only the in-frame ones, dropping some. The sample records some 30,000 clones, nearly 85% being singletons. V was trimmed by 8 bases and J by 0 bases, leaving 8 bases between them. Germline CDR1 is MDHEN and CDR2 is SYDVKM. This CDR3 spans 13 amino acids. Regarding the study as a whole: After lymphocyte nadir, photon-treated repertoires showed oligoclonal expansion, especially CD8+ Temra. In patients who died, overall survival fell as post-nadir TCR diversity dropped more.

The clonotype originates from a woman between 65 and 79 years old with pancreatic cancer. The source material was peripheral blood, sampled from a patient treated with proton-based radiotherapy. The J gene is TRBJ1-3, the V gene TRBV28; a weak D match, TRBD1 (5 bases). DNA for the CDR3: TGTGCCAGCCGAGACAGCTCTGGAAACACCATATATTTT. The encoded protein is CASRDSSGNTIYF.